Listed here are 10 T cell receptor beta chains from one sample, sequenced in a study of blood T cell repertoires in COVID-19 (dated by TCRdb to between 2020 and 2021). Receptors were amplified or captured by the immunoSEQ multiplex PCR assay. TCRdb's version of the immuneACCESS table is confined to in-frame rearrangements and falls short of the full clone set. An unresolved V gene accounts for under half of the shortfall where checked; the remainder is of unknown origin. This sample holds about 140,000 clones; about three quarters were observed only once. Roughly 8.6% of the sample is held by the ten biggest clonotypes. Sequencing was carried out using peripheral blood. The receptors derive from a woman between 45 and 60 years old with active or convalescent COVID-19.

The chain links TRBV20-1 to TRBJ1-5; no clear D. In germline, CDR1 is DFQATT, CDR2 SNEGSKA (reference sequence). The CDR3 totals 13 residues. V was cut by 3 bases and J by 7 bases, with 13 bases left in between. The DNA of the CDR3 is TGCAGTGCTAGTTTCGGGGTAAAACAGCCCCAGCATTTT. Amino acid sequence: CSASFGVKQPQHF.

The V and J genes are TRBV18 and TRBJ1-3, with D possibly being TRBD1 (5 bases). The V and J ends lost 3 bases and 0 bases respectively, with 18 bases between them. Germline V gene lookup returns CDR1 KGHSH and CDR2 LQKENI. The CDR3 length is 18 residues. DNA of the CDR3: TGTGCCAGCTCACCCCAAGGCGGGGGTCGGACCTCTGGAAACACCATATATTTT. As protein: CASSPQGGGRTSGNTIYF.

The V call is TRBV1, the J call TRBJ1-1; no check of the table's D call, TRBD1, against the DNA was made. TRBV1 is a listed pseudogene. This CDR3 region has 20 residues. CDR3 DNA sequence: TGCACCAGCAGCCAAGATTCAGAAGGACAGCGCCGGGGCTCGAACACTGAAGCTTTCTTT. Encoded protein: CTSSQDSEGQRRGSNTEAFF.

Remarks on this clone: Additional DNA sequences in this sample encode the identical CDR3. The chain has TRBV5-1 and TRBJ1-3, with a tentative D call TRBD1 (6 bases). CDR3 length: 14 amino acids. Germline-derived CDR1 and CDR2 are SGHRS and YFSETQ. Trimming stripped 5 bases from V and 0 bases from J, with 9 bases between. DNA of the CDR3: TGCGCCAGCAGTCAGGACAGCTCTGGAAACACCATATATTTT. As protein: CASSQDSSGNTIYF. Full variable domain (outside the CDR3, taken from reference TRBV5-1 and TRBJ1-3): KAGVTQTPRYLIKTRGQQVTLSCSPISGHRSVSWYQQTPGQGLQFLFEYFSETQRNKGNFPGRFSGRQFSNSRSEMNVSTLELGDSALYLCASSQDSSGNTIYFGEGSWLTVV.

This clone occurred once. The CDR3, as DNA: TGTGCCAGCAATTCCGGGGTAGACTATGGCTACACCTTC. Its protein product is CASNSGVDYGYTF. The genes are TRBV7-2 and TRBJ1-2; D gene ambiguous. With 7 bases removed from V and 3 bases from J, the gap between germline ends came to 12 bases. This CDR3 is 13 amino acids long. CDR1 and CDR2 from the germline V gene are SGHTA and FQGNSA.

The chain is built from TRBV5-5 and TRBJ1-5, with no clear D. The CDR3 totals 15 residues. Trimming took 1 base from V and 5 from J, leaving 13 bases between them. Per the germline V gene, CDR1 is SGHKS and CDR2 is YYEKEE (reference sequence). The CDR3 DNA is TGTGCCAGCAGCTTGAAATCCGGGAACGATCAGCCCCAGCATTTT. Translation gives CASSLKSGNDQPQHF.

The chain carries TRBV2 and TRBJ2-5; 11 positions agree with TRBD1. CDR3 size: 15 residues. Germline V lookup: CDR1 SNHLY, CDR2 FYNNEI. The trim removed 6 bases at V and 4 bases at J, leaving 7 bases unmatched. The chain's CDR3 is CASSQDRGQGETQYF. The DNA for the CDR3 is TGTGCCAGCAGCCAGGACAGGGGGCAAGGAGAGACCCAGTACTTC.

The V and J genes are TRBV11-3 and TRBJ2-2; 7 nucleotides line up with TRBD1. Germline trimming cut 7 bases from V and 1 base from J; bases unmatched to any gene: 9. The CDR3 sequence is 16 residues long. Germline CDR1 reads SGHNT; CDR2 reads YENEEA. Written as DNA, the CDR3 is TGTGCCAGCACCCCAAGGACAGGTTTGAACACCGGGGAGCTGTTTTTT. It yields the protein CASTPRTGLNTGELFF.

The chain combines TRBV6-2 or TRBV6-3 with TRBJ2-1, with 7 bases aligning to TRBD2. The germline V gene has CDR1 MNHEY and CDR2 SVGEGT. There are 14 residues in the CDR3. V trimming: 2 bases; J trimming: 8 bases; junction bases outside the gene matches: 6. The CDR3 sequence: CASSYQTSLDEQFF. The CDR3 DNA reads TGTGCCAGCAGTTACCAGACTAGCTTGGATGAGCAGTTCTTC.

This clone was seen a few times. J is TRBJ1-6 and V is TRBV18; 7 bases agree with TRBD1. Losses at the gene ends were 2 bases for V and 0 bases for J; bases not matched to a gene: 10. The CDR3 runs 19 residues. Germline CDR1 is KGHSH and CDR2 is LQKENI. As DNA, the CDR3 is TGTGCCAGCTCACCAAGGGACAGACTTAAGAGCTCCTATAATTCACCCCTCCACTTT. Translation gives CASSPRDRLKSSYNSPLHF.